One sample yielded the 7 T cell receptor beta chains listed below, sequenced in a study of blood T cells in healthy people across ages. Then a second PCR, running about 6 to 12 cycles, was carried out with a sample-barcoded 5' primer and a J-beta primer mix. TCRdb reprocessed the 5' RACE reads via MiXCR and lists one record per CDR3 protein. The sample has 700,000 to 950,000 distinct CDR3 sequences; over 45% are singletons. Sequences were obtained from blood. The receptor set was obtained from a man between 25 and 39 years old in good health.

V gene TRBV4-2 combines with J gene TRBJ2-1; the match to TRBD2 covers 7 bases. The CDR3 is 16 residues long. CDR1 is LGHNA and CDR2 is YNFKEQ in the germline V gene. Trimming took 3 bases from V and 2 from J; bases not matched to a gene: 7. The CDR3 bases are TGTGCCAGCAGCCACATAGCGGGTTTAACCTACAATGAGCAGTTCTTC. It encodes CASSHIAGLTYNEQFF.

The chain couples TRBV20-1 to TRBJ2-7; perhaps TRBD2 as D (5 bases). Germline values: CDR1 DFQATT, CDR2 SNEGSKA (reference sequence). The V end lost 4 bases, the J end lost 0 bases, and 10 bases lay between the germline ends. The CDR3 is made up of 13 amino acids. The CDR3 DNA follows: TGCAGTGCTACCGGTGGGAGCTCCTACGAGCAGTACTTC. Translating gives CSATGGSSYEQYF.

This clonotype appeared a single time. This chain links TRBV4-1 with TRBJ2-5, with D possibly being TRBD1 or TRBD2 (7 bases each). Trimming removed 0 bases at V and 2 bases at J, with 13 bases between. Germline V CDR1 and CDR2: MGHRA, YSYEKL. The CDR3 contains 16 residues. The CDR3 sequence: CASSQEGGTVQETQYF. CDR3 DNA: TGCGCCAGCAGCCAAGAGGGGGGGACAGTACAAGAGACCCAGTACTTC.

The sample holds a few counts of this clonotype. The chain is built from TRBV7-2 and TRBJ2-1; TRBD2 aligns across 12 bases. V was pared by 5 bases and J by 8 bases, with 13 bases of the junction left unmatched. Germline values: CDR1 SGHTA, CDR2 FQGNSA. The CDR3 spans 17 residues. The CDR3 nucleotides read TGTGCCAGCAGCCCCAAGCGACTAGCGGGAGTATCGGATGAGCAGTTCTTC. Its protein product is CASSPKRLAGVSDEQFF.

This chain joins TRBV6-2 or TRBV6-3 and TRBJ2-7, with TRBD2 matching 7 bases. The length of the CDR3 is 14 residues. The V segment lost 3 bases and the J segment 1 base; nucleotides outside the gene matches: 3. CDR1 and CDR2 (germline): MNHEY, SVGEGT. CDR3 bases: TGTGCCAGCAGTTATGGGACTACTTCCTACGAGCAGTACTTC. Residues: CASSYGTTSYEQYF.

On this clonotype itself: A read error is possible here, since a much larger clone lies one base away. V and J are TRBV20-1 and TRBJ2-5; possibly TRBD2 for D (6 bases). V lost 3 bases and J lost 5, with 10 bases in between. Germline CDR1 and CDR2: DFQATT and SNEGSKA (reference sequence). CDR3 size: 12 residues. The CDR3 DNA sequence: TGCAGTGCTAGCACCCGGGGGGAGACCCAGTACTTC. Encoded protein: CSASTRGETQYF.

The chain employs TRBV20-1 and TRBJ2-3; the D gene is possibly TRBD1 (7 bases). Between the trimmed V and J ends, which lost 6 bases and 1 base, there was a span of 11 bases. The CDR3 consists of 13 residues. Germline assignment: CDR1 DFQATT and CDR2 SNEGSKA (reference sequence). The CDR3 region is CSATRGGTDTQYF. The CDR3 nucleotides are TGCAGTGCCACCAGGGGGGGCACAGATACGCAGTATTTT.